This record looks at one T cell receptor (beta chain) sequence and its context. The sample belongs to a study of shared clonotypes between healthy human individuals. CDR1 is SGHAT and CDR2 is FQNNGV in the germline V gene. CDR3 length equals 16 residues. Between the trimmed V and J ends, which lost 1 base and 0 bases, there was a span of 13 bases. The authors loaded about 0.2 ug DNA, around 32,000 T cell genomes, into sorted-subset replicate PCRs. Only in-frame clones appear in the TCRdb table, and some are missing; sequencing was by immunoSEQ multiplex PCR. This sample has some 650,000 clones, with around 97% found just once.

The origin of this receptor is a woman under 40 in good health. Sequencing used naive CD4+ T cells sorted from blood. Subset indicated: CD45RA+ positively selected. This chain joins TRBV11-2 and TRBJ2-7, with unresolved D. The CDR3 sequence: CASSLGPSLSSYEQYF. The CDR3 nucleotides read TGTGCCAGCAGCTTAGGGCCCTCGTTGAGCTCCTACGAGCAGTACTTC.